These 25 T cell receptor beta chains originate from one sample sequenced in a study of early T cells in non-severe SARS-CoV-2 infection. Each CDR3 protein is one row after TCRdb ran MiXCR on the 5' RACE reads. Among around 65,000 distinct CDR3 sequences, 10% to 15% were seen once, and the ten largest hold over 1.3%. The material was whole blood, obtained at baseline. The receptors shown here come from an adult who was a healthcare worker with PCR-confirmed SARS-CoV-2 infection or an uninfected control (not recorded which).

This chain uses TRBV19 with TRBJ2-1; D ambiguous. V lost 3 bases and J lost 7, with 13 bases in between. Germline V CDR1 and CDR2: LNHDA, SQIVND (reference sequence). The CDR3 runs to 14 residues. The CDR3 protein is CASSIGLLGNEQFF. In DNA form, the CDR3 reads TGTGCCAGTAGTATCGGTCTCTTGGGGAATGAGCAGTTCTTC.

This clonotype appeared a few times. The V call is TRBV12-3 or TRBV12-4, the J call TRBJ2-1, with 8 bases matching TRBD1. The CDR3 is made up of 16 amino acids. The J segment lost 7 bases and the V segment lost 0 bases, leaving 8 bases of the junction unmatched. This CDR3 is CASSLAQWTGNNEQFF. The DNA for the CDR3 is TGTGCCAGCAGTTTAGCCCAGTGGACAGGGAATAATGAGCAGTTCTTC.

This clonotype was detected ten times or more. V usage is TRBV20-1 and J usage is TRBJ2-7; 9 nucleotides agree with TRBD1. V gave up 4 bases and J gave up 4 bases; unmatched junction bases: 5. The CDR3 runs to 13 residues. CDR1 is DFQATT, CDR2 SNEGSKA, per germline (reference sequence). Here the CDR3 DNA reads TGCAGTGCTAAAAACAGGGGGCAATACGAGCAGTACTTC. Translation: CSAKNRGQYEQYF.

This sequence joins TRBV11-2 and TRBJ2-1, with D unresolved. The ends were cut back, 1 base at V and 4 bases at J, with 8 bases in the middle. The CDR3 length is 14 residues. The germline V gene has CDR1 SGHAT and CDR2 FQNNGV. CDR3 nucleotide sequence: TGTGCCAGCAGCTTAGCCCGCCATTACAATGAGCAGTTCTTC. This sequence encodes CASSLARHYNEQFF.

In this sample, this clonotype turned up a few times. The chain carries TRBV27 and TRBJ2-5; possibly TRBD2 for D (6 bases). From germline, CDR1 is MNHEY and CDR2 SMNVEV (reference sequence). V lost 1 base to trimming and J lost 1 base, with 13 bases between them. This CDR3 is 16 amino acids long. CDR3 sequence reads: CASSLFAGSIQETQYF. The CDR3 DNA is TGTGCCAGCAGTTTATTTGCCGGGAGCATCCAAGAGACCCAGTACTTC.

This clonotype was recorded a few times. This chain connects TRBV4-2 to TRBJ2-6, with D maybe TRBD1 (5 bases). This CDR3 contains 18 residues. Trimming stripped 0 bases from V and 0 bases from J, with 12 bases between. Germline CDR1 reads LGHNA; CDR2 reads YNFKEQ. CDR3 sequence reads: CASSQDRGSYSGANVLTF. CDR3 coding DNA: TGTGCCAGCAGCCAAGATAGGGGCAGCTACTCTGGGGCCAACGTCCTGACTTTC.

The genes are TRBV27 and TRBJ2-7, with D possibly being TRBD1 or TRBD2 (6 bases each). This CDR3 has 15 amino acids. V gave up 6 bases and J gave up 3 bases, with 18 bases separating them. Germline loops: CDR1 MNHEY, CDR2 SMNVEV (reference sequence). For the CDR3, the DNA is TGTGCCAGCAGACCCGAGGGGGGCCTAGGCTACGAGCAGTACTTC. This translates into CASRPEGGLGYEQYF.

This chain links TRBV7-6 with TRBJ2-1, with TRBD1 as a possible D gene (6 bases). The V gene's germline CDR1 is SGHVS and CDR2 FNYEAQ. The CDR3 has 14 amino acids. Trimming took off 1 base at V and 8 bases at J, with 12 bases between the two ends. Here the CDR3 reads CASSLVTGRDEQFF. DNA of the CDR3: TGTGCCAGCAGCTTAGTAACAGGGCGCGATGAGCAGTTCTTC. Based on the CDR3 plus reference TRBV7-6 and TRBJ2-1, the full variable domain is GAGVSQSPRYKVTKRGQDVALRCDPISGHVSLYWYRQALGQGPEFLTYFNYEAQQDKSGLPNDRFSAERPEGSISTLTIQRTEQRDSAMYRCASSLVTGRDEQFFGPGTRLTVL.

The sample holds a few counts of this clonotype. The CDR3 sequence is CASSLGQTYSNQPQHF. CDR3 sequence (DNA): TGTGCCAGCAGCCTAGGACAGACGTATAGCAATCAGCCCCAGCATTTT. The chain carries TRBV28 and TRBJ1-5, with TRBD1 as a possible D gene (6 bases). The CDR3 has 16 amino acids. Trimming cost V 6 bases and J 0 bases, with 15 bases left between them. In germline, CDR1 is MDHEN, CDR2 SYDVKM.

The sample holds a few counts of this clonotype. The rearrangement joins TRBV13 to TRBJ2-2, with 8 bases identical to TRBD1. Germline CDR1 reads PRHDT; CDR2 reads FYEKMQ (reference sequence). Germline trimming cut 1 base from V and 3 bases from J; bases unmatched to any gene: 19. This CDR3 is 21 amino acids long. CDR3 residues: CASSLEALAAPGGTDTGELFF. CDR3 nucleotides: TGTGCCAGCAGCTTAGAAGCCCTGGCCGCTCCAGGGGGCACGGACACCGGGGAGCTGTTTTTT.

This clonotype has more than one count but fewer than ten. The V gene is TRBV24-1, the J gene TRBJ2-1, with no clear D. Looked up from germline, CDR1 is KGHDR and CDR2 is SFDVKD. The V end lost 4 bases, the J end lost 8 bases, and 8 bases lay between the germline ends. The CDR3 is 12 amino acids. The DNA for the CDR3 is TGTGCCACCAGTGACCCGATGGATGAGCAGTTCTTC. Amino acids: CATSDPMDEQFF.

This clonotype was detected only a few times. The genes are TRBV20-1 and TRBJ2-5, with 7 bases fitting TRBD1. V trimming: 5 bases; J trimming: 6 bases; junction bases outside the gene matches: 12. This CDR3 spans 14 amino acids. The germline CDR1 and CDR2 sequences are DFQATT and SNEGSKA (reference sequence). CDR3 sequence (DNA): TGCAGTGCTCTCCCCTGGCAGGGGGTGAAGACCCAGTACTTC. Its translation is CSALPWQGVKTQYF.

The rearrangement uses TRBV27 and TRBJ2-5; possibly TRBD1 or TRBD2 for D (5 bases each). Germline V gives CDR1 MNHEY, CDR2 SMNVEV (reference sequence). The V end lost 8 bases, the J end lost 2 bases, and 18 bases lay between the germline ends. This CDR3 spans 15 amino acids. CDR3 region: CASRGVRAEQETQYF. The CDR3 DNA reads as TGTGCCAGCCGGGGCGTTAGGGCTGAACAAGAGACCCAGTACTTC.

The V and J genes are TRBV6-2 or TRBV6-3 and TRBJ1-6; D is undetermined. Per germline, CDR1 MNHEY and CDR2 SVGEGT. V was cut by 2 bases and J by 5 bases, with 10 bases left in between. CDR3 size: 15 residues. The CDR3 region is CASSYPGRDNSPLHF. The CDR3 nucleotides read TGTGCCAGCAGTTACCCGGGGAGGGATAATTCACCCCTCCACTTT.

This sequence joins TRBV11-2 and TRBJ2-1; 10 positions match TRBD2. Losses at the gene ends were 3 bases for V and 9 bases for J; bases not matched to a gene: 11. The CDR3 sequence is 16 residues long. Germline CDR1 reads SGHAT; CDR2 reads FQNNGV. CDR3 in DNA: TGTGCCAGCAGCTTTATTAGAATAGCGGGAGGTTTTGAGCAGTTCTTC. Translating gives CASSFIRIAGGFEQFF.

The sample holds a few counts of this clonotype. The rearrangement uses TRBV10-3 and TRBJ2-7, with 9 bases lining up with TRBD2. Trimming removed 0 bases from V and 1 base from J; junction bases left unmatched: 1. The CDR3 totals 15 residues. From germline, CDR1 is ENHRY and CDR2 SYGVKD. This CDR3 is CAISESAGGSYEQYF. The DNA of the CDR3 is TGTGCCATCAGTGAGTCGGCGGGGGGGTCCTACGAGCAGTACTTC.

The gene calls are TRBV6-2 or TRBV6-3 and TRBJ2-6; possibly TRBD1 for D (5 bases). V was clipped by 7 bases and J by 0 bases, with 16 bases between them. This CDR3 has 17 amino acids. Per germline, CDR1 MNHEY and CDR2 SVGEGT. The CDR3 region is CASTSGHSLSGANVLTF. The CDR3 nucleotides read TGTGCCAGCACCTCAGGACACTCTCTCTCTGGGGCCAACGTCCTGACTTTC.

The gene calls are TRBV5-5 and TRBJ2-7; 9 bases agree with TRBD2. This CDR3 is built from 15 residues. CDR1 is SGHKS and CDR2 is YYEKEE in the germline V gene (reference sequence). V gave up 0 bases and J gave up 1 base; unmatched junction bases: 2. As DNA, the CDR3 is TGTGCCAGCAGCTTGGCCCTAGCGGGATCCTACGAGCAGTACTTC. This gives the protein CASSLALAGSYEQYF.

On this clonotype itself: A much larger clone lies a single base off, so this may be a read error. The CDR3 bases are TGTGCCAGTAGTATCTTCGGGAGGGTCGTTGAGAAGTTCTTC. It codes for CASSIFGRVVEKFF. This sequence joins TRBV19 and TRBJ2-1, with 8 positions matching TRBD2. Germline CDR1 LNHDA, CDR2 SQIVND (reference sequence). The CDR3 loop spans 14 amino acids. The complete variable domain, with remaining parts taken from reference TRBV19 and TRBJ2-1, reads DGGITQSPKYLFRKEGQNVTLSCEQNLNHDAMYWYRQDPGQGLRLIYYSQIVNDFQKGDIAEGYSVSREKKESFPLTVTSAQKNPTAFYLCASSIFGRVVEKFFGPGTRLTVL.

Ten or more counts support this clonotype. This rearrangement joins TRBV19 to TRBJ1-4, with D perhaps TRBD1 (5 bases). Germline V lookup: CDR1 LNHDA, CDR2 SQIVND (reference sequence). This CDR3 region has 15 residues. The V gene lost 9 bases and the J gene lost 4 bases, with 18 bases spanning the gap. The CDR3 region is CASSRGSGFNEKLFF. In DNA, the CDR3 is TGTGCCAGCTCGCGGGGGTCCGGTTTTAATGAAAAACTGTTTTTT.

This clonotype turned up a few times. Here the CDR3 reads CASSDIDRTYEQYF. CDR3 sequence (DNA): TGTGCCAGCAGCGATATTGACAGGACCTACGAGCAGTACTTC. The chain joins TRBV7-9 to TRBJ2-7, with D possibly TRBD1 on 6 matching bases. The germline CDR1 and CDR2 sequences are SEHNR and FQNEAQ (reference sequence). The V end lost 5 bases, the J end lost 2 bases, and 13 bases lay between the germline ends. The CDR3 spans 14 residues.

This clonotype was picked up a small number of times. The chain joins TRBV19 to TRBJ1-5; 12 nucleotides match TRBD1. In germline, CDR1 is LNHDA, CDR2 SQIVND (reference sequence). The CDR3 loop spans 19 amino acids. The trim removed 7 bases at V and 1 base at J, leaving 14 bases unmatched. CDR3 region: CASTPRGTGGTLSNQPQHF. In DNA form, the CDR3 reads TGTGCCAGTACCCCTAGGGGGACAGGGGGCACCTTGAGCAATCAGCCCCAGCATTTT.

The sample holds a few counts of this clonotype. The J gene is TRBJ2-7, the V gene TRBV12-3 or TRBV12-4, with a tentative D call TRBD2 (5 bases). Trimming took 3 bases from V and 7 from J, leaving 19 bases between them. CDR3 length: 15 amino acids. CDR3 sequence: CASSLRAANYVEQYF. Written as DNA, the CDR3 is TGTGCCAGCAGTTTGAGGGCAGCGAACTACGTGGAGCAGTACTTC.

This clonotype was detected many times. This sequence joins TRBV6-2 or TRBV6-3 and TRBJ2-7, with D uncertain. V was clipped by 4 bases and J by 3 bases, with 7 bases between them. This CDR3 spans 12 amino acids. The germline gives CDR1 MNHEY, CDR2 SVGEGT. CDR3 residues: CASSSVGYEQYF. The CDR3 DNA is TGTGCCAGCAGTTCCGTAGGCTACGAGCAGTACTTC.

This clonotype was seen a handful of times. The chain combines TRBV5-6 with TRBJ2-7; 13 bases fit TRBD2. V shed 2 bases and J 2 bases; nucleotides not matched to a gene: 4. Germline values: CDR1 SGHDT, CDR2 YYEEEE. The CDR3 is made up of 16 amino acids. This CDR3 reads CASSLTSGGEAYEQYF. CDR3 nucleotide sequence: TGTGCCAGCAGCTTAACTAGCGGGGGGGAAGCCTACGAGCAGTACTTC.